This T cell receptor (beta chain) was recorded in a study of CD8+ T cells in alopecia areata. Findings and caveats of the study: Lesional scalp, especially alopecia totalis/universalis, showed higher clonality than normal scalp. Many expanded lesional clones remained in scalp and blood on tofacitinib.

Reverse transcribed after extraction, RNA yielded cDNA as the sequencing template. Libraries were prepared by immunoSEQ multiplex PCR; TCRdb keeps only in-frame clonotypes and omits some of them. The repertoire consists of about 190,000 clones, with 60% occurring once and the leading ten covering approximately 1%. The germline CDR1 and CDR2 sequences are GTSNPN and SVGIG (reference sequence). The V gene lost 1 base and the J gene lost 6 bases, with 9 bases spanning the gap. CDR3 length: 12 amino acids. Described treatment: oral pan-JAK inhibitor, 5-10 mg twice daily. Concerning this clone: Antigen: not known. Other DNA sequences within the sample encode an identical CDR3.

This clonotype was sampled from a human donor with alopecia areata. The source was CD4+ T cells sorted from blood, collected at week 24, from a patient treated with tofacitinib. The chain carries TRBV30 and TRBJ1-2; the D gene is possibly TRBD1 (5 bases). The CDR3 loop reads CAWSAGLDGYTF. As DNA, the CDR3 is TGTGCCTGGAGTGCAGGGTTAGATGGCTACACCTTC.